This T cell receptor beta chain was sequenced during a study of blood T cells in healthy people across ages. Points from the study as a whole: Considered underestimates were the diversity estimates obtained from one million T cells. PBMCs were not sorted, which prevented a conclusive comparison of naive versus antigen-experienced cells.

The CDR3 spans 15 residues. Unmatched junction bases numbered 7, after V lost 7 bases and J lost 3 bases. This clonotype occurred a few times. No antigen is known for it. Through a sample-barcoded 5' primer and a J-beta primer mix, a second PCR was run for 7 to 11 cycles. TCRdb called the 5' RACE reads again in MiXCR, with one record for every CDR3 protein. The table records 600,000 to 650,000 distinct CDR3 sequences, about 54% of them present only once. The rearrangement links TRBV12-3 or TRBV12-4 to TRBJ2-5; 11 nucleotides align to TRBD1. This TCR derives from a man aged 55 to 70 in good health. Source material: blood. The CDR3 region has the DNA TGTGCCAGCATCCCCGGGACAGGGGGAAAAGAGACCCAGTACTTC. This translates into CASIPGTGGKETQYF.